This entry lists 18 T cell receptor beta chains sequenced from one sample in a study of blood T cell repertoires in COVID-19 (dated by TCRdb to 2018 to 2021). The method was the immunoSEQ multiplex PCR assay. Not all clones reach the TCRdb copy of this immuneACCESS table, which keeps in-frame sequences only. Checked studies attribute under half of the gap to unresolved V genes and leave the rest unexplained. Recorded for this sample are roughly 19,000 clones; 88% of them occurred a single time. The ten biggest clones cover 11% of the sample. The sample consisted of peripheral blood. The origin of the receptors is a human donor in a cohort sampled during active COVID-19.

This sequence joins TRBV21-1 and TRBJ2-7; TRBD2, the table's D call, was not compared with the DNA. TRBV21-1 is marked as a pseudogene. The CDR3 loop spans 14 amino acids. The CDR3 DNA reads TGTGCCAGCAGCAAAGGGAGATTCCTCTACGAGCAGTACTTC. Protein: CASSKGRFLYEQYF.

This clone was detected only a few times. CDR3 bases: TGTGCCAGCAGTCGGTCCCTTGAGGGGGCGTTGGGCTACACCTTC. The encoded protein is CASSRSLEGALGYTF. V usage is TRBV6-5 and J usage is TRBJ1-2, with TRBD1 matching over 7 bases. Germline lookup yields CDR1 MNHEY and CDR2 SVGAGI. V trimming: 5 bases; J trimming: 8 bases; junction bases outside the gene matches: 14. There are 15 residues in the CDR3.

The chain has TRBV12-5 and TRBJ2-1; tentatively, D is TRBD2 (6 bases). Germline V CDR1 and CDR2: LGHNT, FRNRAP. V was shortened by 0 bases and J by 9 bases, with 12 bases between the two germline ends. CDR3 length: 14 residues. The CDR3 spells CASGLVLWGVEQFF. CDR3 DNA: TGTGCTAGTGGTTTGGTACTTTGGGGGGTTGAGCAGTTCTTC. The complete variable domain, with remaining parts taken from reference TRBV12-5 and TRBJ2-1, reads DARVTQTPRHKVTEMGQEVTMRCQPILGHNTVFWYRQTMMQGLELLAYFRNRAPLDDSGMPKDRFSAEMPDATLATLKIQPSEPRDSAVYFCASGLVLWGVEQFFGPGTRLTVL.

The gene calls are TRBV19 and TRBJ1-5; D might be TRBD1 (6 bases). CDR3 length: 14 amino acids. The germline CDR1 and CDR2 sequences are LNHDA and SQIVND (reference sequence). Trimming cost V 1 base and J 6 bases, with 10 bases left between them. The DNA of the CDR3 is TGTGCCAGTAGTATAGCACAGGGCCGTCAGCCCCAGCATTTT. This gives the protein CASSIAQGRQPQHF. Using reference TRBV19 and TRBJ1-5 for the parts outside the CDR3, the full variable domain is DGGITQSPKYLFRKEGQNVTLSCEQNLNHDAMYWYRQDPGQGLRLIYYSQIVNDFQKGDIAEGYSVSREKKESFPLTVTSAQKNPTAFYLCASSIAQGRQPQHFGDGTRLSIL.

The CDR3 nucleotides read TGCAGCGTCAGGGGACATCTGAACACTGAAGCTTTCTTT. Amino acid sequence: CSVRGHLNTEAFF. This chain connects TRBV29-1 to TRBJ1-1; maybe TRBD1 (6 bases). This CDR3 is built from 13 residues. Looked up from germline, CDR1 is SQVTM and CDR2 is ANQGSEA. Trimming shortened V by 6 bases and J by 0 bases, and 11 bases separated the two germline ends.

This clone was seen only once. The chain uses TRBV19 and TRBJ1-4; 7 bases match TRBD1. The CDR3 loop spans 14 amino acids. The V segment lost 3 bases and the J segment 7 bases; nucleotides outside the gene matches: 5. Per germline, CDR1 LNHDA and CDR2 SQIVND (reference sequence). CDR3: CASSISRTGEKLFF. The CDR3 bases are TGTGCCAGTAGTATCAGCCGGACAGGTGAAAAACTGTTTTTT.

The chain couples TRBV10-1 to TRBJ2-1; 7 nucleotides line up with TRBD1. The length of the CDR3 is 15 residues. The V gene end was trimmed by 0 bases and the J gene end by 7 bases; junction bases not matched to a gene: 6. The germline V gene has CDR1 WNHNN and CDR2 SYGVQD (reference sequence). The CDR3 region has the DNA TGCGCCAGCAGTGAGTCTACGGACAGGTCAAATGAGCAGTTCTTC. Its protein is CASSESTDRSNEQFF.

The chain carries TRBV7-8 and TRBJ1-2, with D unclear. The CDR3 covers 15 residues. The V gene's germline CDR1 is SGHVS and CDR2 FQNEAQ. The germline V and J ends were trimmed by 0 bases and 0 bases, with 8 bases remaining between them. The CDR3: CASSLARAANYGYTF. In DNA, the CDR3 is TGTGCCAGCAGCTTAGCCCGCGCGGCTAACTATGGCTACACCTTC. The whole variable domain, filled in from reference TRBV7-8 and TRBJ1-2, reads GAGVSQSPRYKVAKRGQDVALRCDPISGHVSLFWYQQALGQGPEFLTYFQNEAQLDKSGLPSDRFFAERPEGSVSTLKIQRTQQEDSAVYLCASSLARAANYGYTFGSGTRLTVV.

The chain combines TRBV6-6 with TRBJ1-3; TRBD1 matches 7 bases. Germline-derived CDR1 and CDR2 are MNHNY and SVGAGI (reference sequence). The CDR3 has 15 residues. Losses at the gene ends were 7 bases for V and 4 bases for J; bases not matched to a gene: 10. CDR3 in amino acids: CASITRLGQGNTIYF. The CDR3 DNA sequence: TGTGCCAGCATTACCCGCCTGGGACAGGGAAACACCATATATTTT.

The chain combines TRBV30 with TRBJ2-5, with TRBD2 matching 7 bases. Per the germline V gene, CDR1 is GTSNPN and CDR2 is SVGIG (reference sequence). Trimming removed 0 bases from V and 0 bases from J; junction bases left unmatched: 4. This CDR3 comprises 15 residues. This CDR3 is CAWSVGLADQETQYF. The CDR3 coding sequence is TGTGCCTGGAGTGTAGGTCTAGCGGACCAAGAGACCCAGTACTTC.

The chain joins TRBV5-1 to TRBJ2-3; 8 bases line up with TRBD2. CDR1 and CDR2 from the germline V gene are SGHRS and YFSETQ. The junction had 14 bases not matched to a gene; V was cut back by 4 bases and J by 4 bases. This CDR3 comprises 17 residues. For the CDR3, the DNA is TGCGCCAGCAGCCGGGGGGGCAGTAACCCGGTTGCAGATACGCAGTATTTT. Protein sequence: CASSRGGSNPVADTQYF.

This clone has only one observation. J is TRBJ2-7 and V is TRBV12-3 or TRBV12-4; D is possibly TRBD1 (6 bases). The length of the CDR3 is 13 residues. The V gene lost 7 bases and the J gene lost 4 bases, with 14 bases spanning the gap. The CDR3 DNA sequence: TGTGCCAGCAACGAGGGGGAAGCTTACGAGCAGTACTTC. Translation gives CASNEGEAYEQYF.

The sample holds a few counts of this clone. The gene calls are TRBV6-2 or TRBV6-3 and TRBJ1-5; tentatively, D is TRBD1 (6 bases). Germline CDR1 MNHEY, CDR2 SVGEGT. V lost 2 bases and J 0 bases, leaving 8 bases between the germline ends. The CDR3 is made up of 15 amino acids. The CDR3 DNA reads TGTGCCAGCAGTTACGGACAGCTTAGCAATCAGCCCCAGCATTTT. Residues: CASSYGQLSNQPQHF.

The rearrangement links TRBV7-8 to TRBJ1-2; the D gene is possibly TRBD1 (5 bases). The CDR3 has 12 amino acids. Germline loops: CDR1 SGHVS, CDR2 FQNEAQ. Trimming took 5 bases from V and 7 from J, leaving 11 bases between them. CDR3 amino acids: CASSEGARGYTF. In nucleotides, the CDR3 is TGTGCCAGCAGCGAAGGGGCCCGTGGCTACACCTTC.

The V call is TRBV19, the J call TRBJ2-1, with D possibly matching TRBD2 (7 bases). The CDR3 has 17 residues. Trimming shortened V by 1 base and J by 4 bases, and 17 bases separated the two germline ends. Germline CDR1 LNHDA, CDR2 SQIVND (reference sequence). Here the CDR3 reads CASSIGARGGEYNEQFF. Written as DNA, the CDR3 is TGTGCCAGTAGTATAGGAGCGAGGGGGGGTGAGTACAATGAGCAGTTCTTC.

The J gene is TRBJ2-6, the V gene TRBV19, with D perhaps TRBD1 (6 bases). The V gene lost 6 bases and the J gene lost 0 bases, with 21 bases spanning the gap. Germline V gene sequence: CDR1 LNHDA, CDR2 SQIVND (reference sequence). CDR3 length equals 19 residues. The CDR3, as DNA: TGTGCCAGTAGCCCTTACAGGGTGCAGGGTTCCTCTGGGGCCAACGTCCTGACTTTC. Translation: CASSPYRVQGSSGANVLTF.

V gene TRBV5-6 combines with J gene TRBJ2-3; D is unclear. Germline values: CDR1 SGHDT, CDR2 YYEEEE. CDR3 length: 16 amino acids. The V gene lost 2 bases and the J gene lost 0 bases, with 13 bases spanning the gap. CDR3 DNA sequence: TGTGCCAGCAGCTTCCTCCCCGGTATGAGCACAGATACGCAGTATTTT. Its translation is CASSFLPGMSTDTQYF.

The genes are TRBV10-3 and TRBJ1-6, with TRBD1 as a possible D gene (6 bases). This CDR3 contains 15 residues. V gave up 0 bases and J gave up 8 bases, with 11 bases separating them. CDR1 is ENHRY, CDR2 SYGVKD, per germline. CDR3 nucleotides: TGTGCCATCAGTGAGTCGATGGACAGTTATTCACCCCTCCACTTT. Its protein product is CAISESMDSYSPLHF.